These T cell receptor beta chains were read from a single sample in a study of blood T cell repertoires in COVID-19. The method was immunoSEQ multiplex PCR; TCRdb's version includes in-frame clones alone and lacks a portion of them. The sample shows approximately 74,000 clones, more than 85% of them seen only once. Sequencing used peripheral blood. The receptors were sampled from a woman aged 55-75 years with active COVID-19. The CDR3 runs from the conserved cysteine through the conserved F or W. Fields, in order: V gene, clone size, D gene, J gene, CDR3 protein, CDR3 DNA. D genes are given only for firm matches. Rows may omit the clone size; those that give it use once, few, many or a size class.

V gene: TRBV27
clone size: -
D gene: TRBD1
J gene: TRBJ2-7
CDR3 protein: CASSPGQTQVYEQYF
CDR3 DNA: TGTGCCAGCAGTCCGGGACAGACCCAAGTTTACGAGCAGTACTTC

V gene: TRBV2
clone size: -
D gene: TRBD1
J gene: TRBJ1-1
CDR3 protein: CASSQDRGLTEAFF
CDR3 DNA: TGTGCCAGCAGTCAGGACAGGGGCCTCACTGAAGCTTTCTTT

V gene: TRBV11-2
clone size: once
D gene: -
J gene: TRBJ2-3
CDR3 protein: CASSLVQGTDTQYF
CDR3 DNA: TGTGCCAGCAGCTTAGTTCAGGGGACAGATACGCAGTATTTT

V gene: TRBV24-1
clone size: once
D gene: -
J gene: TRBJ2-7
CDR3 protein: CATSDSGTGDYEQYF
CDR3 DNA: TGTGCCACCAGCGATAGTGGGACGGGAGACTACGAGCAGTACTTC

V gene: TRBV27
clone size: -
D gene: TRBD2
J gene: TRBJ2-7
CDR3 protein: CASSYSTSGSDEQYF
CDR3 DNA: TGTGCCAGCAGTTACTCGACTAGCGGGAGCGACGAGCAGTACTTC

V gene: TRBV30
clone size: once
D gene: -
J gene: TRBJ2-3
CDR3 protein: CASLGSDLNTQYF
CDR3 DNA: TGTGCCTCCCTAGGTAGCGATCTAAATACGCAGTATTTT

V gene: TRBV2
clone size: -
D gene: -
J gene: TRBJ1-6
CDR3 protein: CASNYDNSPLHF
CDR3 DNA: TGTGCCAGCAACTACGATAATTCACCCCTCCACTTT

V gene: TRBV4-1
clone size: -
D gene: TRBD1
J gene: TRBJ2-7
CDR3 protein: CASSQDADRVNYEQYF
CDR3 DNA: TGCGCCAGCAGCCAAGATGCCGACAGGGTAAACTACGAGCAGTACTTC

V gene: TRBV12-3/TRBV12-4
clone size: -
D gene: -
J gene: TRBJ2-3
CDR3 protein: CASEGSTDTQYF
CDR3 DNA: TGTGCCAGCGAGGGAAGCACAGATACGCAGTATTTT

V gene: TRBV11-2
clone size: -
D gene: -
J gene: TRBJ2-5
CDR3 protein: CASSLAGVQETQYF
CDR3 DNA: TGCGCCAGCAGCTTAGCAGGTGTTCAAGAGACCCAGTACTTC

V gene: TRBV6-1
clone size: -
D gene: TRBD2
J gene: TRBJ2-7
CDR3 protein: CASSEGKSSGNPYEQYF
CDR3 DNA: TGTGCCAGCAGTGAAGGAAAGTCTAGCGGGAACCCCTACGAGCAGTACTTC

V gene: TRBV7-2
clone size: -
D gene: -
J gene: TRBJ1-2
CDR3 protein: CASSPRYRVGFYGYTF
CDR3 DNA: TGTGCCAGCAGCCCGCGATACAGGGTAGGATTCTATGGCTACACCTTC

V gene: TRBV28
clone size: -
D gene: -
J gene: TRBJ2-1
CDR3 protein: CASSSRPWDEQFF
CDR3 DNA: TGTGCCAGCAGTTCTAGGCCTTGGGATGAGCAGTTCTTC

V gene: TRBV19
clone size: -
D gene: TRBD1
J gene: TRBJ1-6
CDR3 protein: CASSRQTGTGGSPLHF
CDR3 DNA: TGTGCCAGTAGTAGGCAAACCGGGACAGGGGGTTCACCCCTCCACTTT

V gene: TRBV28
clone size: once
D gene: -
J gene: TRBJ2-7
CDR3 protein: CASSRYSYEQYF
CDR3 DNA: TGTGCCAGCAGTCGGTACTCCTACGAGCAGTACTTC

V gene: TRBV18
clone size: -
D gene: -
J gene: TRBJ1-1
CDR3 protein: CASSPSGGQAGEAFF
CDR3 DNA: TGTGCCAGCTCACCCTCGGGGGGCCAAGCGGGTGAAGCTTTCTTT

V gene: TRBV13
clone size: -
D gene: TRBD2
J gene: TRBJ2-7
CDR3 protein: CASRLAGGEQYF
CDR3 DNA: TGTGCCAGCAGGCTTGCGGGGGGCGAGCAGTACTTC

V gene: TRBV7-2
clone size: -
D gene: TRBD2
J gene: TRBJ2-7
CDR3 protein: CASSYKRDYEQYF
CDR3 DNA: TGTGCCAGCAGCTACAAGCGGGACTACGAGCAGTACTTC

V gene: TRBV28
clone size: -
D gene: TRBD1
J gene: TRBJ1-2
CDR3 protein: CASSSIGTANYGYTF
CDR3 DNA: TGTGCCAGCAGCTCTATAGGGACAGCTAACTATGGCTACACCTTC

V gene: TRBV18
clone size: -
D gene: -
J gene: TRBJ2-5
CDR3 protein: CASSPDSGGDQETQYF
CDR3 DNA: TGTGCCAGCTCACCAGACAGCGGAGGGGACCAAGAGACCCAGTACTTC

V gene: TRBV30
clone size: -
D gene: -
J gene: TRBJ2-3
CDR3 protein: CAWSVGEASQYF
CDR3 DNA: TGTGCCTGGAGTGTAGGGGAGGCGTCGCAGTATTTT

V gene: TRBV28
clone size: -
D gene: -
J gene: TRBJ1-5
CDR3 protein: CASKLLGGYDLDQPQHF
CDR3 DNA: TGTGCCAGCAAACTCCTGGGAGGGTATGATCTCGATCAGCCCCAGCATTTT

V gene: TRBV5-4
clone size: -
D gene: -
J gene: TRBJ2-3
CDR3 protein: CASSLTGTGDTQYF
CDR3 DNA: TGTGCCAGCAGCTTGACGGGTACAGGAGATACGCAGTATTTT

V gene: TRBV2
clone size: once
D gene: TRBD2
J gene: TRBJ2-7
CDR3 protein: CASRANSGRLYEQYF
CDR3 DNA: TGTGCCAGCAGGGCAAATAGCGGGAGACTCTACGAGCAGTACTTC

V gene: TRBV10-2
clone size: -
D gene: TRBD2
J gene: TRBJ2-3
CDR3 protein: CASSRTSGGSSTDTQYF
CDR3 DNA: TGCGCCAGCAGTAGGACTAGCGGGGGATCTAGCACAGATACGCAGTATTTT

V gene: TRBV7-9
clone size: -
D gene: TRBD2
J gene: TRBJ2-1
CDR3 protein: CASSVTPTRGEGFYNEQFF
CDR3 DNA: TGTGCCAGCAGCGTAACCCCGACTCGCGGGGAGGGGTTTTACAATGAGCAGTTCTTC

V gene: TRBV5-1
clone size: -
D gene: -
J gene: TRBJ2-1
CDR3 protein: CASSFGGGSGSYNEQFF
CDR3 DNA: TGCGCCAGCAGCTTTGGCGGGGGCTCTGGATCCTACAATGAGCAGTTCTTC

V gene: TRBV9
clone size: -
D gene: -
J gene: TRBJ2-2
CDR3 protein: CASSVVGGGYTGELFF
CDR3 DNA: TGTGCCAGCAGCGTAGTGGGAGGAGGTTACACCGGGGAGCTGTTTTTT

V gene: TRBV7-7
clone size: -
D gene: -
J gene: TRBJ2-2
CDR3 protein: CASSLAPGGQNTGELFF
CDR3 DNA: TGTGCTAGCAGCTTAGCGCCCGGGGGGCAGAACACCGGGGAGCTGTTTTTT

V gene: TRBV4-2
clone size: -
D gene: TRBD2
J gene: TRBJ2-5
CDR3 protein: CASSRSAGGRETQYF
CDR3 DNA: TGTGCCAGCAGCCGATCTGCGGGAGGCAGGGAGACCCAGTACTTC

V gene: TRBV5-1
clone size: -
D gene: TRBD1
J gene: TRBJ1-2
CDR3 protein: CASSSGTGEDYGYTF
CDR3 DNA: TGCGCCAGCAGCTCCGGGACAGGGGAGGACTATGGCTACACCTTC

V gene: TRBV30
clone size: -
D gene: TRBD1
J gene: TRBJ1-2
CDR3 protein: CASPGTGNYGYTF
CDR3 DNA: TGTGCCTCCCCCGGGACAGGGAACTATGGCTACACCTTC

V gene: TRBV7-9
clone size: -
D gene: TRBD2
J gene: TRBJ2-3
CDR3 protein: CASSLVASGSTDTQYF
CDR3 DNA: TGTGCCAGCAGCTTAGTAGCTAGCGGGAGCACAGATACGCAGTATTTT

V gene: TRBV29-1
clone size: -
D gene: -
J gene: TRBJ2-7
CDR3 protein: CSVRQEYEQYF
CDR3 DNA: TGCAGCGTTAGACAGGAATACGAGCAGTACTTC

V gene: TRBV5-1
clone size: -
D gene: -
J gene: TRBJ1-1
CDR3 protein: CASSYREATEAFF
CDR3 DNA: TGCGCCAGCAGCTACAGGGAAGCGACTGAAGCTTTCTTT

V gene: TRBV7-2
clone size: -
D gene: -
J gene: TRBJ2-1
CDR3 protein: CASSLMASTIYNEQFF
CDR3 DNA: TGTGCCAGCAGCTTAATGGCCAGCACTATCTACAATGAGCAGTTCTTC

V gene: TRBV5-1
clone size: -
D gene: -
J gene: TRBJ1-1
CDR3 protein: CASSLDRNTEAFF
CDR3 DNA: TGCGCCAGCAGCTTAGACAGGAACACTGAAGCTTTCTTT

V gene: TRBV3-1/TRBV3-2
clone size: -
D gene: TRBD2
J gene: TRBJ2-7
CDR3 protein: CASSPDSSGRSIYEQYF
CDR3 DNA: TGTGCCAGCAGCCCAGACTCAAGCGGGAGAAGTATCTACGAGCAGTACTTC

V gene: TRBV6-5
clone size: -
D gene: -
J gene: TRBJ1-1
CDR3 protein: CASARQRVNTEAFF
CDR3 DNA: TGTGCCAGCGCTAGGCAGCGGGTGAACACTGAAGCTTTCTTT

V gene: TRBV5-1
clone size: -
D gene: -
J gene: TRBJ1-1
CDR3 protein: CASSTTGMNTEAFF
CDR3 DNA: TGCGCCAGCAGCACGACAGGTATGAACACTGAAGCTTTCTTT

V gene: TRBV7-6
clone size: few
D gene: TRBD1
J gene: TRBJ2-5
CDR3 protein: CASSLDREETQYF
CDR3 DNA: TGTGCCAGCAGCCTTGACAGGGAAGAGACCCAGTACTTC

V gene: TRBV25-1
clone size: -
D gene: -
J gene: TRBJ2-2
CDR3 protein: CASSELGAYTGELFF
CDR3 DNA: TGTGCCAGCAGTGAATTGGGGGCGTACACCGGGGAGCTGTTTTTT

V gene: TRBV18
clone size: -
D gene: TRBD1
J gene: TRBJ2-7
CDR3 protein: CASSPGTAFYEQYF
CDR3 DNA: TGTGCCAGCTCACCCGGGACAGCCTTTTACGAGCAGTACTTC

V gene: TRBV30
clone size: -
D gene: -
J gene: TRBJ1-2
CDR3 protein: CAWTATYGYTF
CDR3 DNA: TGTGCCTGGACAGCGACCTATGGCTACACCTTC

V gene: TRBV6-5
clone size: -
D gene: -
J gene: TRBJ1-3
CDR3 protein: CASSSTGPVNTIYF
CDR3 DNA: TGTGCCAGCAGCTCGACAGGCCCGGTAAACACCATATATTTT

V gene: TRBV7-9
clone size: -
D gene: -
J gene: TRBJ1-6
CDR3 protein: CASSLARVYSPLHF
CDR3 DNA: TGTGCCAGCAGCTTAGCCAGGGTCTACTCACCCCTCCACTTT

V gene: TRBV28
clone size: -
D gene: TRBD1
J gene: TRBJ2-5
CDR3 protein: CASSLMGQGGTQYF
CDR3 DNA: TGTGCCAGCAGTTTAATGGGACAGGGGGGGACCCAGTACTTC

V gene: TRBV9
clone size: -
D gene: TRBD2
J gene: TRBJ2-1
CDR3 protein: CASSVRGAGSWRETSYNEQFF
CDR3 DNA: TGTGCCAGCAGCGTCCGTGGGGCAGGGTCGTGGCGGGAGACATCCTACAATGAGCAGTTCTTC